Listed here are 16 T cell receptor beta chains from one sample, sequenced in a study of blood T cell repertoires in COVID-19. Clones were sequenced by immunoSEQ multiplex PCR, and TCRdb holds only the in-frame ones, with some missing. This sample has approximately 300,000 clones, with 80% to 90% found just once. The source material was PBMCs or T cells enriched from blood (not recorded which). These receptors were collected from a woman aged 18-30 years who had recovered from COVID-19.

The rearrangement joins TRBV11-2 to TRBJ2-7; D may be TRBD2 (5 bases). CDR1 is SGHAT and CDR2 is FQNNGV in the germline V gene. CDR3 length equals 13 residues. V lost 5 bases, J lost 1 base, and 9 bases lay in between. DNA of the CDR3: TGTGCCAGCAGCCCTGGAGGTTCCTACGAGCAGTACTTC. Residues: CASSPGGSYEQYF.

The chain employs TRBV19 and TRBJ2-5, with 8 bases matching TRBD2. The CDR3 loop spans 15 amino acids. J gave up 4 bases and V 4 bases, and 8 bases lay outside the gene matches. The germline V gene encodes CDR1 LNHDA and CDR2 SQIVND (reference sequence). CDR3 residues: CASSTTGTRRETQYF. In DNA form, the CDR3 reads TGTGCCAGTAGTACGACCGGGACTAGAAGAGAGACCCAGTACTTC.

This clone has just one count. The chain uses TRBV12-3 or TRBV12-4 and TRBJ2-7; possible D gene TRBD1, 9 bases. The CDR3 contains 13 residues. The V end lost 8 bases, the J end lost 8 bases, and 19 bases lay between the germline ends. The CDR3 here is CASVAGQGLKQYF. CDR3 in DNA: TGTGCCAGCGTAGCGGGACAGGGTTTAAAGCAGTACTTC.

The J gene is TRBJ2-2, the V gene TRBV10-1; 7 bases are shared with TRBD1. V shed 0 bases, J shed 2 bases, and the junction held 6 bases outside the gene matches. The CDR3 is 17 amino acids. The germline V gene encodes CDR1 WNHNN and CDR2 SYGVQD (reference sequence). CDR3 DNA: TGCGCCAGCAGTGAGTCTCGTGGGACAGCCAACACCGGGGAGCTGTTTTTT. The encoded protein is CASSESRGTANTGELFF.

The CDR3 is CASSPGGEQPQHF. The CDR3 nucleotides are TGTGCCAGCTCACCAGGGGGCGAACAGCCCCAGCATTTT. The V call is TRBV18, the J call TRBJ1-5, with D possibly TRBD1 on 6 matching bases. The CDR3 runs to 13 residues. Germline V gives CDR1 KGHSH, CDR2 LQKENI. Trimming stripped 2 bases from V and 7 bases from J, with 9 bases between.

V is TRBV2 and J is TRBJ2-7, with 7 bases identical to TRBD2. The germline gives CDR1 SNHLY, CDR2 FYNNEI. The junction had 9 bases not matched to a gene; V was cut back by 0 bases and J by 4 bases. CDR3 length: 16 residues. The CDR3 loop is CASSEAPAGSPYEQYF. CDR3 DNA sequence: TGTGCCAGCAGTGAAGCCCCAGCGGGGTCCCCTTACGAGCAGTACTTC.

The J gene is TRBJ1-6, the V gene TRBV7-2; a possible D gene is TRBD1 (6 bases). The CDR3 runs to 15 residues. The V gene's germline CDR1 is SGHTA and CDR2 FQGNSA. Trimming took 7 bases from V and 10 from J, leaving 20 bases between them. The CDR3 loop reads CASTLRGGAGSPLHF. The DNA for the CDR3 is TGTGCCAGCACTCTAAGGGGGGGCGCTGGGTCACCCCTCCACTTT. The entire variable domain, with the rest obtained from reference TRBV7-2 and TRBJ1-6, is as follows: GAGVSQSPSNKVTEKGKDVELRCDPISGHTALYWYRQSLGQGLEFLIYFQGNSAPDKSGLPSDRFSAERTGGSVSTLTIQRTQQEDSAVYLCASTLRGGAGSPLHFGNGTRLTVT.

The J gene is TRBJ2-7, the V gene TRBV3-1 (or the pseudogene TRBV3-2), with TRBD1 matching over 7 bases. J gave up 7 bases and V 3 bases, and 18 bases lay outside the gene matches. This CDR3 is built from 17 residues. Germline V lookup: CDR1 LGHDT, CDR2 YNNKEL (reference sequence). CDR3: CASSHPRGQWVSGEQYF. The CDR3 DNA sequence: TGTGCCAGCAGCCATCCCCGGGGACAGTGGGTATCGGGGGAGCAGTACTTC.

This clone was seen once. The chain carries TRBV29-1 and TRBJ1-1, with a tentative D call TRBD1 (5 bases). The CDR3 covers 15 residues. The V end was cut by 3 bases, the J end by 1 base, with 15 bases between. Germline loops: CDR1 SQVTM, CDR2 ANQGSEA. The chain's CDR3 is CSVEGITGPNTEAFF. The CDR3 bases are TGCAGCGTTGAGGGTATCACAGGTCCGAACACTGAAGCTTTCTTT. Drawing the rest from reference TRBV29-1 and TRBJ1-1, the complete variable domain is SAVISQKPSRDICQRGTSLTIQCQVDSQVTMMFWYRQQPGQSLTLIATANQGSEATYESGFVIDKFPISRPNLTFSTLTVSNMSPEDSSIYLCSVEGITGPNTEAFFGQGTRLTVV.

V usage is TRBV7-8 and J usage is TRBJ1-1; D perhaps matches TRBD1 (6 bases). CDR1 and CDR2 (germline): SGHVS, FQNEAQ. This CDR3 comprises 14 residues. V was clipped by 2 bases and J by 6 bases, with 13 bases between them. The CDR3 loop reads CASSLSGAAPEAFF. The DNA for the CDR3 is TGTGCCAGCAGCTTATCAGGGGCAGCCCCTGAAGCTTTCTTT.

In this sample, this clone turned up once. This chain joins TRBV11-2 and TRBJ1-2, with 11 bases aligning to TRBD1. The CDR3 sequence is 16 residues long. CDR1 and CDR2 from the germline V gene are SGHAT and FQNNGV. V was clipped by 5 bases and J by 3 bases; unmatched bases: 8. CDR3 DNA: TGTGCCAGCAGCCCTCCGGGACAGGGGGTGGACTATGGCTACACCTTC. Its protein is CASSPPGQGVDYGYTF. Full variable domain (rest looked up from reference TRBV11-2 and TRBJ1-2): EAGVAQSPRYKIIEKRQSVAFWCNPISGHATLYWYQQILGQGPKLLIQFQNNGVVDDSQLPKDRFSAERLKGVDSTLKIQPAKLEDSAVYLCASSPPGQGVDYGYTFGSGTRLTVV.

The V call is TRBV28, the J call TRBJ2-3, with 9 bases identical to TRBD1. The length of the CDR3 is 17 residues. Looked up from germline, CDR1 is MDHEN and CDR2 is SYDVKM. V lost 2 bases, J lost 1 base, and 7 bases stayed unmatched. The CDR3 sequence: CASSLGQGLGGTDTQYF. DNA for the CDR3: TGTGCCAGCAGTTTAGGACAGGGGCTCGGCGGCACAGATACGCAGTATTTT.

V is TRBV27 and J is TRBJ1-1; 10 bases are a match to TRBD1. V lost 5 bases, J lost 11 bases, and 8 bases stayed unmatched. The germline V gene encodes CDR1 MNHEY and CDR2 SMNVEV (reference sequence). The CDR3 consists of 13 residues. The CDR3 DNA reads TGTGCCAGCAGTCCGGACAGGGGGTTGACCGCTTTCTTT. Residues: CASSPDRGLTAFF.

This rearrangement joins TRBV4-1 to TRBJ1-2; D gene unclear. CDR1 is MGHRA and CDR2 is YSYEKL in the germline V gene. With 3 bases removed from V and 4 bases from J, the gap between germline ends came to 9 bases. The CDR3 covers 13 residues. CDR3 in amino acids: CASSQTNSYGYTF. Here the CDR3 DNA reads TGCGCCAGCAGCCAGACCAACAGCTATGGCTACACCTTC.

As concerns this clone: At one end, the junction sequence differs from germline, possibly due to a read error. V usage is TRBV7-2 and J usage is TRBJ1-2; D unresolved. This CDR3 is built from 15 residues. Germline V gene lookup returns CDR1 SGHTA and CDR2 FQGNSA. CDR3 nucleotide sequence: TGTGCCAGCAGCTTAGGGGCTTTAGCAGGTCGATGGACTAACTTC. Its protein is CASSLGALAGRWTNF.

This chain uses TRBV2 with TRBJ2-5; 7 bases line up with TRBD1. The CDR3 is 15 residues long. Trimming cost V 6 bases and J 7 bases; bases outside gene matches: 14. The germline V gene has CDR1 SNHLY and CDR2 FYNNEI. CDR3 protein: CASSRQGGHEGTQYF. The CDR3 DNA sequence: TGTGCCAGCAGCAGACAGGGTGGGCATGAGGGGACCCAGTACTTC.